The next 3 T cell receptor beta chains were all read from a single sample in a study of blood T cell repertoires in COVID-19. Profiled with immunoSEQ multiplex PCR; TCRdb holds only in-frame clones, not every one. The sample contains around 71,000 clones, approximately 89% of which appear only once. The source material was peripheral blood. These receptors all stem from a woman aged 60-70 years with acute or convalescent COVID-19.

The chain has TRBV7-3 and TRBJ2-3; TRBD2 is a possible D gene (5 bases). The CDR3 spans 14 residues. CDR1 is SGHTA, CDR2 FQGTGA, per germline. Trimming cost V 3 bases and J 1 base, with 8 bases left between them. CDR3: CASSLMGGTDTQYF. For the CDR3, the DNA is TGTGCCAGCAGCTTGATGGGAGGCACAGATACGCAGTATTTT.

V usage is TRBV6-5 and J usage is TRBJ1-1; D perhaps matches TRBD1 (5 bases). Germline-derived CDR1 and CDR2 are MNHEY and SVGAGI. The ends were cut back, 5 bases at V and 3 bases at J, with 13 bases in the middle. There are 14 residues in the CDR3. CDR3 region: CASSLGVGDTEAFF. In DNA, the CDR3 is TGTGCCAGCAGTCTAGGGGTTGGGGACACTGAAGCTTTCTTT.

As DNA, the CDR3 is TGTGCCAGCAGCTTGGGGGCAGGGGGCACAGATACGCAGTATTTT. Its translation: CASSLGAGGTDTQYF. V gene TRBV5-6 combines with J gene TRBJ2-3, with TRBD1 as a possible D gene (6 bases). Trimming cost V 0 bases and J 1 base, with 9 bases left between them. Looked up from germline, CDR1 is SGHDT and CDR2 is YYEEEE. The CDR3 sequence is 15 residues long.